Listed below are T cell receptor beta chains from one sample, sequenced in a study of glioma-infiltrating T cells. TCRdb fed the multiplex PCR reads into MiXCR, producing one record per CDR3 protein. The data contain more than 350,000 distinct CDR3 sequences, approximately 42% of them singletons. The source material was glioma tissue, nonneoplastic brain tissue, or PBMCs (not recorded which). Receptor source: a human donor with low-grade glioma or glioblastoma, undergoing nonglioma brain surgery, or in good health (not recorded which). Each CDR3 is given without its conserved first and last residue. Clone size is stated in some rows and not others, as once, few, many or a class when expanded.

V	J	size	CDR3
TRBV28	TRBJ1-1	NA	ASSAQGAGNPYNAF
TRBV29-1	TRBJ1-4	NA	SFSPGQANEKLF
TRBV28	TRBJ2-7	many	ASSSGTTGSEQY
TRBV20-1	TRBJ1-4	few	SASGLLGLEKLF
TRBV7-2	TRBJ1-3	NA	ASSLMRPISGNTIY
TRBV7-9	TRBJ1-5	NA	ASSSRDQPQH
TRBV7-9	TRBJ2-3	NA	ASSLAAVTGTDTQY
TRBV27	TRBJ2-2	NA	ASSGLGGGTGELF
TRBV6-1	TRBJ2-1	once	ASIPGGLSYNEQL
TRBV11-2	TRBJ2-1	NA	ASSLFSAISGQDYNEQF
TRBV5-4	TRBJ2-3	NA	ASSWVGPTDTQY
TRBV6-1	TRBJ1-5	few	ASKPRETGAHQPQH
TRBV6-1	TRBJ2-3	many	ASSLLTGLTDTQY
TRBV18	TRBJ2-7	few	ASSQGASYEQY
TRBV7-9	TRBJ1-3	once	ASSRGRVFSSGNTIY
TRBV28	TRBJ2-7	many	ASSSGTGYHEQY
TRBV6-1	TRBJ2-5	few	ASSEDRVYQETQY
TRBV27	TRBJ1-2	many	ASSLAGQGGNYGYT
TRBV6-5	TRBJ2-1	NA	VSSYPTGTSGYNEQF
TRBV4-3	TRBJ2-1	NA	ASSQDLSFSSYNEQF
TRBV6-1	TRBJ2-1	many	ASTRDGGQYNEQF
TRBV7-2	TRBJ2-7	NA	ASSSLGLAPAYEQY
TRBV6-1	TRBJ2-7	many	ASSGLGYEQY
TRBV2	TRBJ2-1	NA	ASSIRPDEQF
TRBV20-1	TRBJ2-3	few	SARMGRKTTDTQY
TRBV6-2/TRBV6-3	TRBJ2-7	many	ASSSRTYSYEQY
TRBV6-6	TRBJ1-6	few	ASSYTGGTGGVDSPLH
TRBV20-1	TRBJ2-2	NA	SARSGGTTGELF